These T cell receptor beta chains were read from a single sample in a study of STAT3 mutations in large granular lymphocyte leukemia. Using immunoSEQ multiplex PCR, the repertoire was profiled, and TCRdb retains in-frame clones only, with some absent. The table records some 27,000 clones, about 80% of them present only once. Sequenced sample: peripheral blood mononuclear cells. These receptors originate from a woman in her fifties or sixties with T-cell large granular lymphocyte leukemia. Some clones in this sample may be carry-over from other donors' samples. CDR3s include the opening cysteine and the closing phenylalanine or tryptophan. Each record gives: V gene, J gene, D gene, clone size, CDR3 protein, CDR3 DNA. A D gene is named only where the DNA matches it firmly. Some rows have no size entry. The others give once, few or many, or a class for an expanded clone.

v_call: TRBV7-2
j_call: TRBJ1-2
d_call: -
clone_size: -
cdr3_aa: CASSFDPGYGYTF
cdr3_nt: TGTGCCAGCAGCTTTGACCCGGGCTATGGCTACACCTTC

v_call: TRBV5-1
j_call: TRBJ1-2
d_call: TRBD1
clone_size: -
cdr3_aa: CASSSQGARNYGYTF
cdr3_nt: TGCGCCAGCAGCTCACAGGGGGCCCGTAACTATGGCTACACCTTC

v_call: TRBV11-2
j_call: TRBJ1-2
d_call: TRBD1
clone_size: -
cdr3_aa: CASSSLRQGIYGYTF
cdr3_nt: TGTGCCAGCAGCTCCCTAAGACAGGGGATCTATGGCTACACCTTC

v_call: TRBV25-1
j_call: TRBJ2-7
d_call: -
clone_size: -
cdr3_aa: CASSDSGSFYPYEQYF
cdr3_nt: TGTGCCAGCAGTGATTCCGGGTCGTTCTATCCCTACGAGCAGTACTTC

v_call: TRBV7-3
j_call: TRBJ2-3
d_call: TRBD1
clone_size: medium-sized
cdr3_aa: CASSWTDRVTDTQYF
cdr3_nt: TGTGCCAGCAGCTGGACGGACAGGGTAACAGATACGCAGTATTTT

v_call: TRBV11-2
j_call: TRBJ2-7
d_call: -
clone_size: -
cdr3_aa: CASSPGQIYEQYF
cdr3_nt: TGTGCCAGCAGCCCAGGACAGATATACGAGCAGTACTTC

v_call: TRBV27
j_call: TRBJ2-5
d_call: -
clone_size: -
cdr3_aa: CASSLGRWETQYF
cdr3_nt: TGTGCCAGCAGTTTGGGGCGTTGGGAGACCCAGTACTTC

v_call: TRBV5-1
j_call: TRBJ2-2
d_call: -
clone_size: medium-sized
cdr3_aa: CASSPAGDTGELFF
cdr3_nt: TGCGCCAGCTCCCCGGCAGGGGACACCGGGGAGCTGTTTTTT

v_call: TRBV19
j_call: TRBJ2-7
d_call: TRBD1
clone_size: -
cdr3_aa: CASKMEGTGSYEQYF
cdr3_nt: TGTGCCAGTAAAATGGAGGGGACAGGCTCCTACGAGCAGTACTTC

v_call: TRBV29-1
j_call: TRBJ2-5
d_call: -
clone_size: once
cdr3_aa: CSVVPRRVGEETQYF
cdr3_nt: TGCAGCGTTGTCCCTCGCCGGGTTGGCGAAGAGACCCAGTACTTC

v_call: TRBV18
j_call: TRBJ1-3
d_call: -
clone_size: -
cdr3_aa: CASSPSLVSGNTIYF
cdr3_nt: TGTGCCAGCTCACCATCTCTGGTCTCTGGAAACACCATATATTTT

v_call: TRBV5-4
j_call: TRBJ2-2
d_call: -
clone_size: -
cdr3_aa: CASSPLSKVGELFF
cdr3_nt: TGTGCCAGCAGCCCGCTGTCAAAGGTCGGGGAGCTGTTTTTT

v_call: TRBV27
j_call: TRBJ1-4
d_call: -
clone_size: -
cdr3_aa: CASSLYGQGITNEKLFF
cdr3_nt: TGTGCCAGCAGTTTATACGGCCAGGGGATAACTAATGAAAAACTGTTTTTT

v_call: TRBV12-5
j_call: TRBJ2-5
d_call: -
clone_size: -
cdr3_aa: CAKEGDPRETQYF
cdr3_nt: TGTGCTAAGGAGGGGGACCCCAGGGAGACCCAGTACTTC

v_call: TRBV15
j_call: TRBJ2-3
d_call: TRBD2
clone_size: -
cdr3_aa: CATSTMGLAGTDTQYF
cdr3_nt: TGTGCCACCAGCACGATGGGACTAGCGGGCACAGATACGCAGTATTTT

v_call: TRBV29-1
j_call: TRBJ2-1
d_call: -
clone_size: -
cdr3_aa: CSANPGRRYNEQFF
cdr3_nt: TGCAGCGCCAACCCGGGACGCAGATACAATGAGCAGTTCTTC

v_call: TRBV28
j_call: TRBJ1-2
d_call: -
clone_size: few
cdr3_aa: CASSSTVGMGYTF
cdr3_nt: TGTGCCAGCAGTTCGACAGTGGGAATGGGCTACACCTTC

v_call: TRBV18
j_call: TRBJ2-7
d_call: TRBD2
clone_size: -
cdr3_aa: CASSLSGTRTNEQYF
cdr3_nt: TGTGCCAGCTCGCTAAGCGGGACTAGAACAAACGAGCAGTACTTC

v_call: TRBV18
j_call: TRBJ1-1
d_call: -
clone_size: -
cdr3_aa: CASSDDNTEAFF
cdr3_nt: TGTGCCAGCTCAGATGATAACACTGAAGCTTTCTTT

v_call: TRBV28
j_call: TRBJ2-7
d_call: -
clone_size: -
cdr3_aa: CASSLSDVWEQYF
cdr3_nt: TGTGCCAGCAGTTTGTCGGACGTCTGGGAGCAGTACTTC

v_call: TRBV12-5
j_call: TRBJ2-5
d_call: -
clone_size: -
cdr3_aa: CASGLAYTWGSEKETQYF
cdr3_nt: TGTGCTAGTGGTTTGGCCTATACCTGGGGTAGTGAGAAGGAGACCCAGTACTTC

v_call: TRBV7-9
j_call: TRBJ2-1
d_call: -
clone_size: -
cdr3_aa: CASSLGAGANNEQFF
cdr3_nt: TGTGCCAGCAGCTTAGGCGCGGGGGCCAACAATGAGCAGTTCTTC

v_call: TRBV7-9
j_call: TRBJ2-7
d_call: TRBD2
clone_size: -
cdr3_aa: CASSSALAAHSYEQYF
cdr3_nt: TGTGCCAGCAGCTCGGCCCTAGCGGCCCACTCCTACGAGCAGTACTTC

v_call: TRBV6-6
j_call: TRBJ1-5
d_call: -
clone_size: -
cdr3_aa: CASSYREAQHF
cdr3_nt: TGTGCCAGCAGTTACCGGGAGGCCCAGCATTTT

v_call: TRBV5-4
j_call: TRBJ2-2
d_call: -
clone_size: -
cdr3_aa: CASSPSGDDRGTGELFF
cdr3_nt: TGTGCCAGCAGCCCGTCGGGGGACGACCGAGGTACCGGGGAGCTGTTTTTT

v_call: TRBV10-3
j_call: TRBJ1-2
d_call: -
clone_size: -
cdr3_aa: CAISSGVYGYTF
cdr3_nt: TGTGCCATCAGTTCAGGGGTCTATGGCTACACCTTC

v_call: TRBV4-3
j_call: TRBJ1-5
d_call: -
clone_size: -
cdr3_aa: CASSQDRVRREPQHF
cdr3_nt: TGCGCCAGTAGCCAAGACCGGGTCCGGCGGGAGCCCCAGCATTTT

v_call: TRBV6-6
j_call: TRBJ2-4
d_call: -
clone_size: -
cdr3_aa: CASNFLEQNIQYF
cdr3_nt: TGTGCCAGCAATTTTTTGGAACAAAACATTCAGTACTTC

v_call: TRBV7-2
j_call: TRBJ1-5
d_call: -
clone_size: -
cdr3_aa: CASSSQGVNQPQHF
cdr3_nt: TGTGCCAGCAGCTCACAGGGCGTTAATCAGCCCCAGCATTTT

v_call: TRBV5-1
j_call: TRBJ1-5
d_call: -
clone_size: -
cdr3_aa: CASSVDSPYSNQPQHF
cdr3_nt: TGCGCCAGCAGCGTGGACAGCCCTTATAGCAATCAGCCCCAGCATTTT

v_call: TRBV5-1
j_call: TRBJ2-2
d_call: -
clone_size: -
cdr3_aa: CASRRTQNTGELFF
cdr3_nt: TGCGCCAGCAGGCGAACCCAAAACACCGGGGAGCTGTTTTTT

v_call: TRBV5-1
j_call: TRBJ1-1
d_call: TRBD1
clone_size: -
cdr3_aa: CASSPDRVQDTEAFF
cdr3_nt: TGCGCCAGCAGCCCCGACAGGGTCCAAGACACTGAAGCTTTCTTT

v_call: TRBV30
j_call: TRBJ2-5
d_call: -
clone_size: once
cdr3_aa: CAWSVLRHGLGPFQETQYF
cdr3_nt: TGTGCCTGGAGTGTACTTCGTCACGGATTGGGGCCCTTTCAAGAGACCCAGTACTTC

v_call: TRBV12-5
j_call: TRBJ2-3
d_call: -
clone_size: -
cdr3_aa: CASGSNADTQYF
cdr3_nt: TGTGCTAGTGGTTCCAACGCAGATACGCAGTATTTT

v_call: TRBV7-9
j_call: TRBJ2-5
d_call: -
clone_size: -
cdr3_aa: CASSSGAGPETQYF
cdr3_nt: TGTGCCAGCAGCTCGGGGGCAGGGCCTGAGACCCAGTACTTC

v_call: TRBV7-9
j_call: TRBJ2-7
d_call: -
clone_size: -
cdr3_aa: CASSLSSGSSYEQYF
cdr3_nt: TGTGCCAGCAGCTTATCCAGCGGTAGCTCCTACGAGCAGTACTTC

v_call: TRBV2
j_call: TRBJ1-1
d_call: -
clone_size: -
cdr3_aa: CASSIPQGPLNTEAFF
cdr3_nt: TGTGCCAGCAGTATACCGCAGGGACCCTTGAACACTGAAGCTTTCTTT

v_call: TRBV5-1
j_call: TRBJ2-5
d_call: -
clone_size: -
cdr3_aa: CASSPWRGQGETQYF
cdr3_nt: TGCGCCAGCAGCCCTTGGAGGGGGCAAGGAGAGACCCAGTACTTC

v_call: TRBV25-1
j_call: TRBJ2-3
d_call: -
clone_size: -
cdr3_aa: CASSERLGRRTDTQYF
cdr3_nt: TGTGCCAGCAGTGAAAGGCTAGGCCGCCGCACAGATACGCAGTATTTT

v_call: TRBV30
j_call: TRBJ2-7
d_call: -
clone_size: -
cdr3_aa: CAWSVLSWEREQYF
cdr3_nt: TGTGCCTGGAGTGTACTTAGCTGGGAAAGGGAGCAGTACTTC

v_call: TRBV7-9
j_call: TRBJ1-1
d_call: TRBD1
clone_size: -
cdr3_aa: CASSLVAGGSTEAFF
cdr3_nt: TGTGCCAGCAGCTTAGTGGCAGGGGGAAGCACTGAAGCTTTCTTT

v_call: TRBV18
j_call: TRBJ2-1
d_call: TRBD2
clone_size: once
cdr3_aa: CASSPLTSGYNEQFF
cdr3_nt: TGTGCCAGCTCACCACTCACTAGCGGTTACAATGAGCAGTTCTTC

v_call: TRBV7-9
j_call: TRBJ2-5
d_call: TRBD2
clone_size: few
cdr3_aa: CASSFRSGLGTQYF
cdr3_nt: TGTGCCAGCAGCTTCCGTAGCGGGCTGGGGACCCAGTACTTC

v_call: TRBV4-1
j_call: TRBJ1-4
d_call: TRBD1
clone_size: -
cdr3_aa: CASSQGIGTGTPKLFF
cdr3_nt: TGCGCCAGCAGCCAAGGAATCGGGACAGGGACCCCAAAACTGTTTTTT

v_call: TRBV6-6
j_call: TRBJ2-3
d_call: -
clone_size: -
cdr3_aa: CASRISEADTQYF
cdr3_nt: TGTGCCAGCAGGATCTCAGAAGCAGATACGCAGTATTTT

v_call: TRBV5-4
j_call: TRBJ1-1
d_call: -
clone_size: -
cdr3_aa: CASSVRDLNTEAFF
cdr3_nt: TGTGCCAGCAGCGTCCGGGATCTAAACACTGAAGCTTTCTTT

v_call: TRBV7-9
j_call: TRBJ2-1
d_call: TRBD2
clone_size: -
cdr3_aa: CASRPGLAALLRYNEQFF
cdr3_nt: TGTGCCAGCAGGCCCGGACTAGCGGCACTTCTCCGATATAATGAGCAGTTCTTC

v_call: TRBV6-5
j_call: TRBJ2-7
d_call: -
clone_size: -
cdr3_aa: CASSYSRVGSYEQYF
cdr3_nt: TGTGCCAGCAGTTACTCGAGGGTTGGCTCCTACGAGCAGTACTTC